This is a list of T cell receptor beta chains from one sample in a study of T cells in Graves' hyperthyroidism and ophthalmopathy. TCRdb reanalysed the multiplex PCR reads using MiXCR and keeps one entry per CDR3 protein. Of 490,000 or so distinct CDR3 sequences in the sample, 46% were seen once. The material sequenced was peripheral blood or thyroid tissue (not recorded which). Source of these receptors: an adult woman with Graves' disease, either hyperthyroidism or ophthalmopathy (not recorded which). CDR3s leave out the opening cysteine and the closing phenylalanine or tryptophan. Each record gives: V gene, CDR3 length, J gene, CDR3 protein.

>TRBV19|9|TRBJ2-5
ASGGGETQY
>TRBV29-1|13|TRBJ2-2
SVEAGGYDTGELF
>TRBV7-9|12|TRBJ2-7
ASIPGTGPYEQY
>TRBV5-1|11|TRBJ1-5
ASSFLVGQPQH
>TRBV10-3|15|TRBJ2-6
AIKVGTDNSGANVLT
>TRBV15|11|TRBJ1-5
ATSDQTEQPQH
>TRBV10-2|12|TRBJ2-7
ASSLTGAAYEQY
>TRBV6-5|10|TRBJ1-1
ASSPDTTEAF
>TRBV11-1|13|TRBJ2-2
ASSLHQQGTGELF
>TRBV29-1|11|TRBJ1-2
SATADRDYGYT
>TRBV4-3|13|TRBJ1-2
ASSQDTMTVYGYT
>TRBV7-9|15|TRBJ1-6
ASSRGQLPSYNSPLH
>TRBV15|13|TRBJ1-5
ATSSAHAVAQPQH
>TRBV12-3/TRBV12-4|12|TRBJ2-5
ASSLTGFGETQY
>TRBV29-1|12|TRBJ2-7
SVEGGTGGLEQY
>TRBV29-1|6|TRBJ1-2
SVRGHT
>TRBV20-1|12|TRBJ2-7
SARAPAGVAEQY